This paragraph covers one T cell receptor beta chain sequence. Its antigen is unidentified. The sample originates from a study of cytomegalovirus exposure and HLA in healthy donors. Study-level findings and limits: Researchers left out some V segments, among them TRBV6-2 and TRBV6-3, as indistinguishable. Later analysis reportedly placed an Asian-associated ancestry cluster below the approximately 730-donor mean in N-insertions. Altogether, 150 or so TCR beta chains were recorded as cytomegalovirus-associated.

V was clipped by 1 base and J by 4 bases; unmatched bases: 9. Germline-derived CDR1 and CDR2 are GTSNPN and SVGIG (reference sequence). The CDR3 covers 16 residues. It was with 60 Vbeta and 13 Jbeta primers that the PCR ran. Sequenced by immunoSEQ multiplex PCR; TCRdb stores in-frame clones only, minus some. The sample carries roughly 160,000 clones, 80% recorded once. J is TRBJ2-3 and V is TRBV30; 9 bases are a match to TRBD2. Sequencing input: PBMCs. The clonotype originates from a woman between 50 and 59 years old in good health and CMV-seronegative. CDR3 protein: CAWSASRIAGADTQYF. DNA of the CDR3: TGTGCCTGGAGTGCCAGTCGGATAGCGGGAGCAGATACGCAGTATTTT.